The 30 T cell receptor beta chains given below trace back to one sample, sequenced in a study of blood T cell repertoires in COVID-19. Assay: immunoSEQ multiplex PCR; the TCRdb copy retains only in-frame clones and omits some. The sample lists fewer than 70,000 clones, approximately 86% occurring once. The specimen was peripheral blood. These receptors all stem from a man aged 40-49 years with COVID-19, enrolled during active disease.

The rearrangement joins TRBV5-1 to TRBJ1-6; TRBD1 might be the D (5 bases). Germline-derived CDR1 and CDR2 are SGHRS and YFSETQ. Trimming removed 4 bases from V and 5 bases from J, with 13 bases in between. The CDR3 extends over 15 amino acids. The CDR3 spells CASSIDSPHNSPLHF. The DNA of the CDR3 is TGCGCCAGCAGCATTGACAGTCCTCATAATTCACCCCTCCACTTT.

This chain uses TRBV9 with TRBJ1-5; tentatively, D is TRBD1 (6 bases). The germline gives CDR1 SGDLS, CDR2 YYNGEE. Trimming shortened V by 0 bases and J by 3 bases, and 7 bases separated the two germline ends. This CDR3 has 14 amino acids. DNA of the CDR3: TGTGCCAGCAGCGTAGCAGGGGACAATCAGCCCCAGCATTTT. This gives the protein CASSVAGDNQPQHF. Drawing the rest from reference TRBV9 and TRBJ1-5, the complete variable domain is DSGVTQTPKHLITATGQRVTLRCSPRSGDLSVYWYQQSLDQGLQFLIQYYNGEERAKGNILERFSAQQFPDLHSELNLSSLELGDSALYFCASSVAGDNQPQHFGDGTRLSIL.

This chain links TRBV11-2 with TRBJ2-6; 9 bases align to TRBD1. This CDR3 comprises 17 residues. Unmatched junction bases numbered 7, after V lost 5 bases and J lost 2 bases. In germline, CDR1 is SGHAT, CDR2 FQNNGV. The CDR3 sequence is CASSLDRGNTGANVLTF. The CDR3 region has the DNA TGTGCCAGCAGCCTTGACAGGGGGAATACTGGGGCCAACGTCCTGACTTTC.

This clone occurred once. The rearrangement links TRBV7-9 to TRBJ2-5, with a possible D match to TRBD1 (5 bases). Per the germline V gene, CDR1 is SEHNR and CDR2 is FQNEAQ (reference sequence). V dropped 6 bases and J dropped 1 base, with 12 bases sitting between them. This CDR3 has 14 residues. The CDR3 loop reads CASRSRGSQETQYF. For the CDR3, the DNA is TGTGCCAGCAGGTCAAGGGGCAGCCAAGAGACCCAGTACTTC.

This chain uses TRBV30 with TRBJ2-1, with a tentative D call TRBD2 (5 bases). V was shortened by 0 bases and J by 9 bases, with 24 bases between the two germline ends. CDR3 length equals 17 residues. The germline V gene encodes CDR1 GTSNPN and CDR2 SVGIG (reference sequence). As DNA, the CDR3 is TGTGCCTGGAGTGTACCGGGCGCGGGTTGGTTTGGCACTGAGCAGTTCTTC. It is translated as CAWSVPGAGWFGTEQFF.

J is TRBJ2-5 and V is TRBV19, with D perhaps TRBD2 (6 bases). Germline V gene lookup returns CDR1 LNHDA and CDR2 SQIVND (reference sequence). This CDR3 region has 13 residues. Trimming cost V 3 bases and J 4 bases, with 9 bases left between them. The CDR3 loop reads CASSIRGGETQYF. DNA for the CDR3: TGTGCCAGTAGTATTCGGGGAGGAGAGACCCAGTACTTC.

This rearrangement joins TRBV11-2 to TRBJ2-2; D is possibly TRBD1 (6 bases). Germline loops: CDR1 SGHAT, CDR2 FQNNGV. V was clipped by 4 bases and J by 7 bases, with 13 bases between them. CDR3 length: 14 residues. The CDR3, as DNA: TGTGCCAGCAGCTACAGGGTAGATGGCGGGGAGCTGTTTTTT. It encodes CASSYRVDGGELFF.

V gene TRBV5-1 combines with J gene TRBJ1-2; TRBD1 agrees at 7 bases. CDR3 size: 14 residues. Germline-derived CDR1 and CDR2 are SGHRS and YFSETQ. Trimming took 4 bases from V and 7 from J; bases not matched to a gene: 10. The CDR3 sequence: CASSPVQGWGGYTF. The CDR3 DNA follows: TGCGCCAGCAGCCCCGTACAGGGGTGGGGTGGCTACACCTTC.

This clone was observed a single time. This rearrangement joins TRBV5-1 to TRBJ2-5; TRBD1 agrees at 7 bases. This CDR3 is 14 amino acids long. Germline-derived CDR1 and CDR2 are SGHRS and YFSETQ. Losses at the gene ends were 2 bases for V and 3 bases for J; bases not matched to a gene: 4. In nucleotides, the CDR3 is TGCGCCAGCAGCTTTGGGACAGTAAAAGAGACCCAGTACTTC. Translating gives CASSFGTVKETQYF.

The DNA of the CDR3 is TGTGCCTGGAGGAGTCCAGATACGCAGTATTTT. Protein sequence: CAWRSPDTQYF. V is TRBV30 and J is TRBJ2-3; D gene unclear. Trimming cost V 3 bases and J 4 bases, with 5 bases left between them. Germline V gives CDR1 GTSNPN, CDR2 SVGIG (reference sequence). The CDR3 covers 11 residues.

This rearrangement joins TRBV28 to TRBJ2-7; 8 nucleotides agree with TRBD2. Germline V lookup: CDR1 MDHEN, CDR2 SYDVKM. V lost 10 bases, J lost 6 bases, and 11 bases stayed unmatched. The CDR3 has 13 amino acids. CDR3 nucleotides: TGTGCCATCACCGGGACTAGAGGGCGCGAGCAGTACTTC. The encoded protein is CAITGTRGREQYF.

The chain couples TRBV2 to TRBJ1-1; a possible D gene is TRBD1 (5 bases). CDR1 and CDR2 (germline): SNHLY, FYNNEI. The CDR3 is 11 amino acids. V was trimmed by 7 bases and J by 11 bases, leaving 14 bases between them. The CDR3 coding sequence is TGTGCCAGCAAGCAGGGCCCTAGGGCTTTCTTT. Protein sequence: CASKQGPRAFF. Full variable domain (outside the CDR3, taken from reference TRBV2 and TRBJ1-1): EPEVTQTPSHQVTQMGQEVILRCVPISNHLYFYWYRQILGQKVEFLVSFYNNEISEKSEIFDDQFSVERPDGSNFTLKIRSTKLEDSAMYFCASKQGPRAFFGQGTRLTVV.

The gene calls are TRBV19 and TRBJ2-5, with D possibly being TRBD2 (6 bases). Trimming pared 5 bases from V and 1 base from J, leaving 11 bases between. CDR3 length: 14 amino acids. Germline V gene sequence: CDR1 LNHDA, CDR2 SQIVND (reference sequence). CDR3 nucleotide sequence: TGTGCCAGTAGTTTCGGGACTCCCCAAGAGACCCAGTACTTC. It yields the protein CASSFGTPQETQYF.

The chain couples TRBV3-1 (or the pseudogene TRBV3-2) to TRBJ2-5; D not certain. Trimming removed 2 bases at V and 4 bases at J, with 17 bases between. The V gene's germline CDR1 is LGHDT and CDR2 YNNKEL (reference sequence). This CDR3 region has 16 residues. This CDR3 is CASSQNYGQPGETQYF. The CDR3 nucleotides read TGTGCCAGCAGCCAAAATTATGGGCAACCAGGAGAGACCCAGTACTTC.

The CDR3 nucleotides read TGTGCCAGCAGTTTGAGGGACACTGAAGCTTTCTTT. Translation: CASSLRDTEAFF. The genes are TRBV6-5 and TRBJ1-1; D uncertain. The CDR3 spans 12 residues. Germline CDR1 is MNHEY and CDR2 is SVGAGI. Deletions cut 4 bases from V and 3 bases from J, with 6 bases between.

The chain uses TRBV11-2 and TRBJ2-7, with TRBD2 identical over 8 bases. Germline lookup yields CDR1 SGHAT and CDR2 FQNNGV. V trimming: 1 base; J trimming: 2 bases; junction bases outside the gene matches: 4. The CDR3 contains 15 residues. The CDR3 nucleotides read TGTGCCAGCAGCTTAGTGCGGGGGGCCCCCTACGAGCAGTACTTC. Encoded protein: CASSLVRGAPYEQYF.

This sequence joins TRBV6-2 or TRBV6-3 and TRBJ1-2; the D gene is possibly TRBD1 (5 bases). CDR3 size: 14 residues. Trimming stripped 5 bases from V and 2 bases from J, with 12 bases between. Germline CDR1 MNHEY, CDR2 SVGEGT. CDR3 region: CASSPGLGNYGYTF. The CDR3, as DNA: TGTGCCAGCAGTCCGGGACTCGGGAACTATGGCTACACCTTC.

V and J are TRBV18 and TRBJ2-1; 7 bases align to TRBD2. Germline V lookup: CDR1 KGHSH, CDR2 LQKENI. CDR3 size: 14 residues. The junction had 5 bases not matched to a gene; V was cut back by 2 bases and J by 7 bases. For the CDR3, the DNA is TGTGCCAGCTCACCATGGGCGGGGGATAATGAGCAGTTCTTC. Protein: CASSPWAGDNEQFF.

J is TRBJ2-1 and V is TRBV7-8; perhaps TRBD2 as D (7 bases). This CDR3 is 13 amino acids long. In germline, CDR1 is SGHVS, CDR2 FQNEAQ. V was shortened by 5 bases and J by 7 bases, with 12 bases between the two germline ends. CDR3 coding DNA: TGTGCCAGCAGCGGGGGGGCCTGGAATGAGCAGTTCTTC. Its translation: CASSGGAWNEQFF.

The rearrangement uses TRBV5-4 and TRBJ1-2; D possibly corresponds to TRBD1 (5 bases). Trimming removed 4 bases from V and 3 bases from J, with 13 bases in between. Looked up from germline, CDR1 is SGHNT and CDR2 is YYREEE (reference sequence). This CDR3 has 14 amino acids. The CDR3 loop is CASSLHGGDYGYTF. CDR3 coding DNA: TGTGCCAGCAGCCTGCACGGGGGGGACTATGGCTACACCTTC.

The J gene is TRBJ2-1, the V gene TRBV6-2 or TRBV6-3; the D is unclear. There are 14 residues in the CDR3. Germline-derived CDR1 and CDR2 are MNHEY and SVGEGT. Deletions cut 0 bases from V and 3 bases from J, with 6 bases between. The CDR3 spells CASSYSRLYNEQFF. In DNA form, the CDR3 reads TGTGCCAGCAGTTACTCCAGACTCTACAATGAGCAGTTCTTC.

This clone showed up just once. The chain joins TRBV2 to TRBJ2-2; D is possibly TRBD1 (5 bases). The length of the CDR3 is 13 residues. Germline values: CDR1 SNHLY, CDR2 FYNNEI. Trimming pared 3 bases from V and 5 bases from J, leaving 7 bases between. CDR3 sequence reads: CASSEQGTGELFF. The CDR3 DNA follows: TGTGCCAGCAGTGAGCAGGGAACCGGGGAGCTGTTTTTT.

The chain combines TRBV10-1 with TRBJ1-4; D is ambiguous. Germline V gene data show CDR1 as WNHNN and CDR2 as SYGVQD (reference sequence). The CDR3 is 13 amino acids. The V and J ends lost 2 bases and 5 bases respectively, with 6 bases between them. DNA for the CDR3: TGCGCCAGCAGTGAGGGCGGGAATGAAAAACTGTTTTTT. As protein: CASSEGGNEKLFF.

The rearrangement uses TRBV3-1 (or the pseudogene TRBV3-2) and TRBJ2-1; D call uncertain. The CDR3 spans 13 residues. Germline CDR1 reads LGHDT; CDR2 reads YNNKEL (reference sequence). Trimming left V 4 bases short and J 6 bases short, with 10 bases between. Written as DNA, the CDR3 is TGTGCCAGCAGCCGGATGGGCGTCAATGAGCAGTTCTTC. It is translated as CASSRMGVNEQFF.

The chain uses TRBV5-5 and TRBJ2-1; D possibly corresponds to TRBD2 (7 bases). The germline gives CDR1 SGHKS, CDR2 YYEKEE (reference sequence). This CDR3 contains 16 residues. V lost 4 bases to trimming and J lost 1 base, with 15 bases between them. Here the CDR3 reads CASSLKGGLSYNEQFF. CDR3 coding DNA: TGTGCCAGCAGCCTGAAGGGGGGGCTTTCCTACAATGAGCAGTTCTTC.

The chain employs TRBV6-5 and TRBJ1-1; TRBD1 agrees at 8 bases. V dropped 5 bases and J dropped 2; count of bases not matched to a gene: 7. The CDR3 runs 15 residues. Germline-derived CDR1 and CDR2 are MNHEY and SVGAGI. CDR3 coding DNA: TGTGCCAGCAGTACCCGGGACAGGTACAACACTGAAGCTTTCTTT. Its translation: CASSTRDRYNTEAFF.

The chain recombines TRBV10-3 with TRBJ1-2, with D perhaps matching TRBD1 (6 bases). With 7 bases removed from V and 4 bases from J, the gap between germline ends came to 13 bases. Germline lookup yields CDR1 ENHRY and CDR2 SYGVKD. The CDR3 has 13 amino acids. The CDR3 DNA sequence: TGTGCCATCATGTCCGACAGGCCCTATGGCTACACCTTC. Translated, it gives CAIMSDRPYGYTF.

The V gene is TRBV19, the J gene TRBJ1-6; D may be TRBD1 (5 bases). With 3 bases removed from V and 8 bases from J, the gap between germline ends came to 14 bases. The CDR3 length is 15 residues. Germline lookup yields CDR1 LNHDA and CDR2 SQIVND (reference sequence). CDR3 sequence (DNA): TGTGCCAGTAGTATTCAAGGGGCTTATGATTCACCCCTCCACTTT. Protein: CASSIQGAYDSPLHF. Full variable domain (rest looked up from reference TRBV19 and TRBJ1-6): DGGITQSPKYLFRKEGQNVTLSCEQNLNHDAMYWYRQDPGQGLRLIYYSQIVNDFQKGDIAEGYSVSREKKESFPLTVTSAQKNPTAFYLCASSIQGAYDSPLHFGNGTRLTVT.

The J gene is TRBJ2-2, the V gene TRBV7-3; TRBD2 agrees at 12 bases. The CDR3 spans 16 residues. The junction had 6 bases not matched to a gene; V was cut back by 5 bases and J by 5 bases. CDR1 and CDR2 from the germline V gene are SGHTA and FQGTGA. The CDR3 nucleotides read TGTGCCAGCAGCACCCGGACTAGCGGGGTTACCGGGGAGCTGTTTTTT. It codes for CASSTRTSGVTGELFF.

This chain joins TRBV6-5 and TRBJ1-6; 7 nucleotides align to TRBD1. V lost 4 bases and J lost 5; bases outside the gene matches: 2. This CDR3 contains 14 residues. Germline CDR1 is MNHEY and CDR2 is SVGAGI. CDR3 nucleotides: TGTGCCAGCAGTTGGGACAGAAATAATTCACCCCTCCACTTT. This encodes CASSWDRNNSPLHF.